This record covers a single T cell receptor beta chain. These data belong to a study of blood T cell repertoires in COVID-19. Study background: Acute and convalescent COVID-19 specimens originated in the United States, Italy and Spain. PBMCs, B-cell-depleted T cells, or T cells were the source of the cDNA or gDNA that made up the material.

Per the study methods: Amplification from reference gene primers served as the basis for estimated nucleated cell counts. Some clones are missing from TCRdb's copy, which holds only in-frame ones; the method was immunoSEQ multiplex PCR. V and J calls and clone size are as listed in that table; D and trimming were resolved from the DNA. The sample lists 90,000 to 150,000 clones; 70% to 90% were seen once. The CDR3 consists of 14 residues. V gave up 5 bases and J gave up 9 bases; unmatched junction bases: 10. In germline, CDR1 is LNHNV, CDR2 YYDKDF (reference sequence). Sequencing was done on a sample of peripheral blood. The chain uses TRBV15 and TRBJ2-1; 7 nucleotides match TRBD1. This receptor was obtained from a man in his 70s who had recovered from COVID-19. This CDR3 is CATSGRQGGGEQFF. In DNA form, the CDR3 reads TGTGCCACCAGCGGAAGACAGGGTGGAGGTGAGCAGTTCTTC.